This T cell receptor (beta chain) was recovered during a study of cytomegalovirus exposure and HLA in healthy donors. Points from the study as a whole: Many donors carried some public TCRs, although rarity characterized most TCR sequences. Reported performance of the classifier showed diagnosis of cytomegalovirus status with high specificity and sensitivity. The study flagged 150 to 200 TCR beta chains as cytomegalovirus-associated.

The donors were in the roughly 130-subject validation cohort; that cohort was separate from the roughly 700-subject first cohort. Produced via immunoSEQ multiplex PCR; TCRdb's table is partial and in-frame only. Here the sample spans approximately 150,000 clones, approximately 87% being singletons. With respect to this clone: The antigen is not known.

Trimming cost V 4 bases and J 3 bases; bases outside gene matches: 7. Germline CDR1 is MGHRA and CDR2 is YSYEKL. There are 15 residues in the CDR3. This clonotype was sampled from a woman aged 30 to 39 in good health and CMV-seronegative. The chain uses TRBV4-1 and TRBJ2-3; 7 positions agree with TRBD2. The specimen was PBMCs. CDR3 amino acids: CASSPLWGGTDTQYF. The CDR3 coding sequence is TGCGCCAGCAGCCCCTTGTGGGGGGGTACAGATACGCAGTATTTT.